The 5 T cell receptor beta chains in this list originate from one sample, sequenced in a study of blood T cell repertoires in COVID-19. Method: immunoSEQ multiplex PCR; TCRdb's copy keeps in-frame clones and lacks some. In the table there are about 250,000 clones, approximately 90% of which are singletons. The sequenced material came from peripheral blood. Receptor source: a man younger than 35 with active or convalescent COVID-19.

The rearrangement links TRBV4-1 to TRBJ1-6; D perhaps matches TRBD1 (6 bases). V was shortened by 7 bases and J by 8 bases, with 21 bases between the two germline ends. Germline V gene lookup returns CDR1 MGHRA and CDR2 YSYEKL. The CDR3 is 16 amino acids. CDR3 in amino acids: CASTYRISGVDSPLHF. The CDR3 nucleotides are TGCGCCAGCACCTACAGGATCTCAGGGGTGGATTCACCCCTCCACTTT.

This clone showed up just a few times. The chain recombines TRBV19 with TRBJ1-1; a weak D match, TRBD1 (6 bases). CDR3 length: 17 amino acids. From germline, CDR1 is LNHDA and CDR2 SQIVND (reference sequence). V lost 4 bases, J lost 1 base, and 19 bases lay in between. CDR3 region: CASSTVRKGVPNTEAFF. The DNA for the CDR3 is TGTGCCAGTAGTACGGTGCGGAAGGGGGTACCGAACACTGAAGCTTTCTTT. Full variable domain (outside the CDR3, taken from reference TRBV19 and TRBJ1-1): DGGITQSPKYLFRKEGQNVTLSCEQNLNHDAMYWYRQDPGQGLRLIYYSQIVNDFQKGDIAEGYSVSREKKESFPLTVTSAQKNPTAFYLCASSTVRKGVPNTEAFFGQGTRLTVV.

The chain carries TRBV7-2 and TRBJ2-7, with 10 bases matching TRBD2. CDR3 length equals 14 residues. Germline lookup yields CDR1 SGHTA and CDR2 FQGNSA. J lost 3 bases, V lost 6 bases, and 5 bases had no gene match. Here the CDR3 DNA reads TGTGCCAGCAGAATCCTAGCGGGAGTCTACGAGCAGTACTTC. Translation: CASRILAGVYEQYF.

CDR3 coding DNA: TGTGCCAGCAGTTACCCGCTGGGTAGCGGAGGTTACAATGAGCAGTTCTTC. As protein: CASSYPLGSGGYNEQFF. The chain combines TRBV6-2 or TRBV6-3 with TRBJ2-1, with D possibly matching TRBD2 (6 bases). The CDR3 is 17 residues long. The germline V gene encodes CDR1 MNHEY and CDR2 SVGEGT. V lost 2 bases, J lost 4 bases, and 18 bases lay in between.

This rearrangement joins TRBV14 to TRBJ2-2; 8 bases match TRBD2. Germline values: CDR1 SGHDN, CDR2 FVKESK. This CDR3 is built from 17 residues. Trimming took 0 bases from V and 4 from J; bases not matched to a gene: 7. CDR3 in amino acids: CASSQERLAGFTGELFF. CDR3 nucleotide sequence: TGTGCCAGCAGCCAAGAACGGCTAGCGGGTTTCACCGGGGAGCTGTTTTTT.